This T cell receptor beta chain derives from a study of early T cells in non-severe SARS-CoV-2 infection. Turning to the study itself: From unsorted whole blood, bulk RNA was sequenced, and the chains remained unpaired.

A single record per CDR3 protein comes from TCRdb applying MiXCR to the 5' RACE reads. The sample includes 20,000 to 25,000 distinct CDR3 sequences, 3.5% to 4.5% of them seen just once. CDR3 size: 13 residues. Trimming stripped 7 bases from V and 1 base from J, with 10 bases between. This clonotype was detected many times. The clonotype originates from an adult who was a healthcare worker with PCR-confirmed SARS-CoV-2 infection or an uninfected control (not recorded which). This chain connects TRBV12-3 or TRBV12-4 to TRBJ1-1; D uncertain. The specimen was whole blood. The CDR3 DNA sequence: TGTGCCAGCATTAGACGGGCGAACACTGAAGCTTTCTTT. It yields the protein CASIRRANTEAFF.